This T cell receptor (beta chain) was recorded in a study of blood T cell repertoires in COVID-19. The table came from immunoSEQ multiplex PCR; TCRdb's copy has only in-frame clones and leaves some out. The sample holds over 400,000 clones, approximately 91% seen once. CDR1 and CDR2 from the germline V gene are WSHSY and SAAADI. CDR3 length: 13 residues. V lost 6 bases to trimming and J lost 4 bases, with 12 bases between them. This clonotype was sampled from a woman aged 60-70 years who had recovered from COVID-19. Source material: PBMCs or T cells enriched from blood (not recorded which). This rearrangement joins TRBV10-2 to TRBJ1-2, with D maybe TRBD1 (6 bases). The DNA of the CDR3 is TGCGCCAGCAGCCCGGACAGTATCTATGGCTACACCTTC. This sequence encodes CASSPDSIYGYTF.